Listed here are 10 T cell receptor beta chains from one sample, sequenced in a study of cytomegalovirus exposure and HLA in healthy donors. The PCR employed 60 Vbeta primers together with 13 Jbeta primers. Sequenced by immunoSEQ multiplex PCR; TCRdb stores in-frame clones only, minus some. The repertoire holds about 160,000 clones, with more than 75% as singletons. Sample: PBMCs. The receptors come from a human donor in good health.

This rearrangement joins TRBV13 to TRBJ1-5; unclear D gene. The V end was cut by 2 bases, the J end by 4 bases, with 12 bases between. Germline assignment: CDR1 PRHDT and CDR2 FYEKMQ (reference sequence). The CDR3 runs 15 residues. The CDR3 sequence: CASSLRGDRNQPQHF. The CDR3 DNA is TGTGCCAGCAGCTTACGCGGGGATAGGAATCAGCCCCAGCATTTT.

The chain employs TRBV27 and TRBJ1-4, with D possibly TRBD1 on 6 matching bases. V lost 5 bases to trimming and J lost 4 bases, with 11 bases between them. This CDR3 comprises 14 residues. Germline V gives CDR1 MNHEY, CDR2 SMNVEV (reference sequence). CDR3 sequence (DNA): TGTGCCAGCAGTCGGGGGGGCTATAATGAAAAACTGTTTTTT. Protein product: CASSRGGYNEKLFF.

This chain joins TRBV6-5 and TRBJ1-1, with TRBD1 matching 7 bases. The CDR3 totals 13 residues. Germline V gene sequence: CDR1 MNHEY, CDR2 SVGAGI. V was clipped by 10 bases and J by 4 bases; unmatched bases: 9. As DNA, the CDR3 is TGTGCCACGAGGGACAGACTCTTCACTGAAGCTTTCTTT. As protein: CATRDRLFTEAFF.

The rearrangement uses TRBV10-3 and TRBJ2-5; tentative D call: TRBD2 (6 bases). V shed 7 bases and J shed 2 bases, with 11 bases lying between them. Germline assignment: CDR1 ENHRY and CDR2 SYGVKD. This CDR3 spans 13 amino acids. CDR3 sequence reads: CAIMSGSQETQYF. For the CDR3, the DNA is TGTGCCATCATGAGCGGGTCTCAAGAGACCCAGTACTTC.

This chain links TRBV19 with TRBJ1-1; no definite D call. Germline V gene data show CDR1 as LNHDA and CDR2 as SQIVND (reference sequence). The CDR3 is 15 residues long. The V and J ends lost 5 bases and 2 bases respectively, with 15 bases between them. The CDR3 region is CASSSGLLENTEAFF. CDR3 bases: TGTGCCAGTAGTTCTGGACTGCTAGAAAACACTGAAGCTTTCTTT. Based on the CDR3 plus reference TRBV19 and TRBJ1-1, the full variable domain is DGGITQSPKYLFRKEGQNVTLSCEQNLNHDAMYWYRQDPGQGLRLIYYSQIVNDFQKGDIAEGYSVSREKKESFPLTVTSAQKNPTAFYLCASSSGLLENTEAFFGQGTRLTVV.

In DNA form, the CDR3 reads TGCAGCACCACCGACGGAGTTGAAGCTTTCTTT. This translates into CSTTDGVEAFF. The rearrangement joins TRBV29-1 to TRBJ1-1; the D is unclear. This CDR3 is 11 amino acids long. In germline, CDR1 is SQVTM, CDR2 ANQGSEA. With 8 bases removed from V and 7 bases from J, the gap between germline ends came to 14 bases.

The table lists this clone with a count of one. The genes are TRBV7-8 and TRBJ1-1; D ambiguous. CDR1 is SGHVS, CDR2 FQNEAQ, per germline. The CDR3 is made up of 15 amino acids. Trimming cost V 0 bases and J 1 base, with 9 bases left between them. This CDR3 reads CASSLAVAANTEAFF. Written as DNA, the CDR3 is TGTGCCAGCAGCTTAGCAGTGGCCGCGAACACTGAAGCTTTCTTT.

This clone was picked up one time. The chain couples TRBV28 to TRBJ1-1; D is possibly TRBD1 (6 bases). This CDR3 contains 13 residues. V was trimmed by 4 bases and J by 7 bases, leaving 13 bases between them. Germline V gene lookup returns CDR1 MDHEN and CDR2 SYDVKM. CDR3 protein: CASSSLPGHEAFF. CDR3 sequence (DNA): TGTGCCAGCAGTTCGTTACCGGGACATGAAGCTTTCTTT.

The chain has TRBV19 and TRBJ2-7, with 13 bases identical to TRBD2. V trimming: 4 bases; J trimming: 7 bases; junction bases outside the gene matches: 10. There are 16 residues in the CDR3. Germline V gene lookup returns CDR1 LNHDA and CDR2 SQIVND (reference sequence). CDR3: CASSTGLAGDWREQYF. The CDR3 nucleotides are TGTGCCAGTAGTACTGGACTAGCGGGAGATTGGCGGGAGCAGTACTTC.

This clone was seen only once. The chain carries TRBV5-6 and TRBJ1-2; TRBD1 matches 10 bases. The J segment lost 8 bases and the V segment lost 4 bases, leaving 8 bases of the junction unmatched. Germline V CDR1 and CDR2: SGHDT, YYEEEE. The CDR3 consists of 14 residues. CDR3 nucleotides: TGTGCCAGCAGCCGGGACAGGGGAGGGAGAGGCTACACCTTC. The encoded protein is CASSRDRGGRGYTF.